Here is one T cell receptor beta chain with its context. Enrolment of Seattle patients took place during active infection, and they were followed longitudinally. The data were obtained in a study of blood T cell repertoires in COVID-19. Study overall: The samples span acute and convalescent COVID-19 from the United States, Italy and Spain. Sample material is recorded as cDNA or gDNA derived from T cells, B-cell-depleted T cells, or PBMCs.

Source study methods: Reference gene primers were amplified, and this amplification served to estimate nucleated cell counts. Data came from immunoSEQ multiplex PCR; TCRdb stores just in-frame clones and leaves some out. V, J and clone size reflect that table, while D and trimming were determined from the DNA. Among roughly 250,000 clones listed, about 80% were seen once. Sequencing was carried out using peripheral blood. This clonotype originated in a person aged 65 to 79 with COVID-19, enrolled during active disease.

The CDR3 coding sequence is TGTGCCAGCAGCTTAGATCGGACAGGGGATGGTAATTCACCCCTCCACTTT. Protein sequence: CASSLDRTGDGNSPLHF. J is TRBJ1-6 and V is TRBV11-3, with 9 bases identical to TRBD1. Germline-derived CDR1 and CDR2 are SGHNT and YENEEA. The CDR3 sequence is 17 residues long. J lost 6 bases, V lost 0 bases, and 6 bases had no gene match.